This TCR beta chain comes out of a study of T-cell reconstitution after alpha-beta-depleted transplantation in children. The study, taken as a whole, reports: The origin of alpha-beta T cells about two months after transplant was reportedly several hundred expanded graft clones. T cells produced anew were the main source of T-cell counts and diversity one year after transplant.

This CDR3 is 14 amino acids long. Germline assignment: CDR1 MDHEN and CDR2 SYDVKM. V dropped 2 bases and J dropped 0 bases, with 8 bases sitting between them. Unique molecular identifiers were incorporated into the prepared TCRbeta library. MiXCR, applied by TCRdb to the PCR reads, yields one record per CDR3 protein. Here the sample spans approximately 520,000 distinct CDR3 sequences, over 9.5% being singletons. This clonotype was detected only a few times. Its antigen is currently unknown. The chain has TRBV28 and TRBJ2-7; TRBD2 might be the D (5 bases). The sequence came from a female patient between 2 and 15 years old who had a stem cell transplant for aplastic anemia, so the T cells may come from the graft donor. This sample comprised PBMCs, mostly from graft donor cells, obtained 180 days after TCRalphabeta/CD19-depleted stem cell transplant. CDR3 sequence reads: CASSLLRDSYEQYF. For the CDR3, the DNA is TGTGCCAGCAGTTTACTCCGGGACTCCTACGAGCAGTACTTC.